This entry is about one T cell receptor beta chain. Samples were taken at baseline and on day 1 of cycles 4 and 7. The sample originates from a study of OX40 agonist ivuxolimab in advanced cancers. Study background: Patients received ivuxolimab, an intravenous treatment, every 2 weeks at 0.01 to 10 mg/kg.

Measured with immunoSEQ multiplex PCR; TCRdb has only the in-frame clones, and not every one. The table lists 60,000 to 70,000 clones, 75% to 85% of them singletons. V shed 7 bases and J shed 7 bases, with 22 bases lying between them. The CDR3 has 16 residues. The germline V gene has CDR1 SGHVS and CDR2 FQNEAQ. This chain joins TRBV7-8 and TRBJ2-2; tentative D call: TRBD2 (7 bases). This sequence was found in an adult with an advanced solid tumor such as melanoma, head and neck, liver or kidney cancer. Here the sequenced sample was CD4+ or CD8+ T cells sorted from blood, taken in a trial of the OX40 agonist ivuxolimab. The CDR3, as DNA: TGTGCCAGCACCCCGACTCTAGGGGGGGCGATCGGGGAGCTGTTTTTT. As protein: CASTPTLGGAIGELFF.